This T cell receptor beta chain was retrieved from a study of shared clonotypes between healthy human individuals. Study-wide results and caveats: Non-shared clonotypes had lower generation probabilities than those shared by all four donors. Generally, naive subsets (rather than memory subsets) showed larger estimated richness.

In the case of this clone: No antigen is known for it.

Generated by immunoSEQ multiplex PCR, the TCRdb table keeps only in-frame clones and is missing some. The table records approximately 2,300,000 clones, around 92% of them present only once. Healthy adults negative for HIV, lacking recent acute infections or vaccinations, served as donors. From CD4+ cells came CD45RA+ naive and CD45RA-negative memory subsets. The germline V and J ends were trimmed by 5 bases and 0 bases, with 7 bases remaining between them. The CDR3 has 14 residues. CDR1 is SGHAT and CDR2 is FQNNGV in the germline V gene. Source material: naive CD4+ T cells from PBMCs. Subset here: CD45RA+ positively selected. The chain links TRBV11-2 to TRBJ2-2; D ambiguous. This TCR was recovered from a man aged 18 to 29 in good health. Some clones in this sample may be carry-over from other donors' samples. CDR3 protein: CASSTYSNTGELFF. The DNA of the CDR3 is TGTGCCAGCAGCACCTACTCGAACACCGGGGAGCTGTTTTTT. The entire variable domain, with the rest obtained from reference TRBV11-2 and TRBJ2-2, is as follows: EAGVAQSPRYKIIEKRQSVAFWCNPISGHATLYWYQQILGQGPKLLIQFQNNGVVDDSQLPKDRFSAERLKGVDSTLKIQPAKLEDSAVYLCASSTYSNTGELFFGEGSRLTVL.